This T cell receptor (beta chain) was recorded in a study of PD-1 blockade in classical Hodgkin lymphoma. Background on the study: Nivolumab dosing for patients was 3 mg/kg, administered intravenously every 2 weeks.

This table comes from immunoSEQ multiplex PCR, and its TCRdb copy is limited to in-frame clones, with some not included. The sample holds approximately 10,000 clones; approximately 87% are singletons and the top ten take roughly 25%. Germline V CDR1 and CDR2: LNHDA, SQIVND (reference sequence). This CDR3 contains 16 residues. The J segment lost 0 bases and the V segment lost 3 bases, leaving 4 bases of the junction unmatched. This clone has a handful of counts. What it binds is not known. Indicated time point: cycle 4 day 1 (C4D1), after 6 weeks of nivolumab. Brentuximab vedotin exposure varied, and every patient relapsed after autologous stem cell transplantation. Best responses included complete response and partial response; otherwise, the best response was progressive disease. Study conclusions and caveats: Newly diagnosed patients were reported to start with lower TCR diversity than healthy donors. Prior therapy or disease activity may underlie the repertoire differences, whose causes remain undefined.

This TCR came from a human donor with classical Hodgkin lymphoma. The rearrangement uses TRBV19 and TRBJ1-5, with TRBD1 matching over 8 bases. The specimen comprised peripheral blood mononuclear cells (PBMCs), sampled before the fourth cycle of nivolumab. CDR3 nucleotide sequence: TGTGCCAGTAGTATGCCGACAGGGGATAGCAATCAGCCCCAGCATTTT. This gives the protein CASSMPTGDSNQPQHF.